The 31 T cell receptor beta chains below come from one sample, sequenced in a study of regulatory T cells in long-lasting Graves disease. Time point reported: persistent/refractory GD, antithyroid drugs over 5 years with positive TRAb. PBMCs provided the RNA from which the TCR library was made. Construction of the TCR beta libraries employed iRepertoire HTBI primers in conjunction with Arm-PCR of CDR3 regions. TCRdb reprocessed the multiplex PCR reads with MiXCR, giving one entry per CDR3 protein. The sample lists around 300,000 distinct CDR3 sequences, roughly a fifth occurring once. This specimen was peripheral blood mononuclear cells (PBMCs), taken when the disease was refractory, from a patient treated with antithyroid drugs. Source of these receptors: a female donor with Graves disease.

This clonotype was detected many times. The gene calls are TRBV12-3 or TRBV12-4 and TRBJ1-1; 8 nucleotides match TRBD1. This CDR3 comprises 14 residues. V shed 6 bases and J 6 bases; nucleotides not matched to a gene: 9. The CDR3 protein is CASSLGTGFSEAFF. The CDR3 DNA sequence: TGTGCCAGCAGCCTCGGGACAGGCTTTTCTGAAGCTTTCTTT.

The sample holds a few counts of this clonotype. This chain connects TRBV7-3 to TRBJ2-2; D assignment may be TRBD1 or TRBD2 (5 bases each). The CDR3 covers 14 residues. V lost 6 bases, J lost 7 bases, and 15 bases lay in between. Germline CDR1 is SGHTA and CDR2 is FQGTGA. The CDR3 DNA is TGTGCCAGCAGGACAACCAGGGAGAGCGGGGAGCTGTTTTTT. As protein: CASRTTRESGELFF. Drawing the rest from reference TRBV7-3 and TRBJ2-2, the complete variable domain is GAGVSQTPSNKVTEKGKYVELRCDPISGHTALYWYRQSLGQGPEFLIYFQGTGAADDSGLPNDRFFAVRPEGSVSTLKIQRTERGDSAVYLCASRTTRESGELFFGEGSRLTVL.

This clonotype was detected many times. The V gene is TRBV18, the J gene TRBJ1-1, with 7 positions matching TRBD1. V dropped 6 bases and J dropped 6; count of bases not matched to a gene: 7. Per germline, CDR1 KGHSH and CDR2 LQKENI. The CDR3 is made up of 13 amino acids. The CDR3 bases are TGTGCCAGCTCCCCAGACAGGGCCGCTGAAGCTTTCTTT. Its protein is CASSPDRAAEAFF.

The V call is TRBV27, the J call TRBJ2-7; the match to TRBD2 covers 13 bases. CDR1 MNHEY and CDR2 SMNVEV come from the germline V gene (reference sequence). V lost 8 bases, J lost 5 bases, and 9 bases stayed unmatched. The CDR3 consists of 15 residues. CDR3 DNA sequence: TGTGCCAGCGGGTCCACTAGCGGGAGGGCGGACGAGCAGTACTTC. Protein sequence: CASGSTSGRADEQYF.

The chain has TRBV20-1 and TRBJ2-7; 10 nucleotides line up with TRBD2. The CDR3 runs to 14 residues. V lost 2 bases, J lost 4 bases, and 5 bases stayed unmatched. CDR1 is DFQATT and CDR2 is SNEGSKA in the germline V gene (reference sequence). CDR3 nucleotides: TGCAGTGCTAGAAGGACTAGCGGACCGTACGAGCAGTACTTC. Protein sequence: CSARRTSGPYEQYF.

This chain connects TRBV20-1 to TRBJ2-4, with D perhaps assigned TRBD1 or TRBD2 (5 bases each). The germline CDR1 and CDR2 sequences are DFQATT and SNEGSKA (reference sequence). V was cut by 7 bases and J by 2 bases, with 12 bases left in between. This CDR3 is built from 13 residues. CDR3 nucleotide sequence: TGCAGTGTCTCCCGGGACCCCAAAAACATTCAGTACTTC. This translates into CSVSRDPKNIQYF.

This chain links TRBV5-5 with TRBJ2-2, with 8 bases fitting TRBD2. With V trimmed by 1 base and J by 5 bases, 4 bases remained unmatched. Germline CDR1 SGHKS, CDR2 YYEKEE (reference sequence). The CDR3 totals 15 residues. CDR3 residues: CASSLTSGLTGELFF. The CDR3 DNA follows: TGTGCCAGCAGCTTGACTAGCGGACTAACCGGGGAGCTGTTTTTT.

The rearrangement joins TRBV9 to TRBJ2-5; 9 bases match TRBD2. After removal of 5 bases from V and 2 bases from J, the junction contained 7 bases not matched to a gene. The CDR3 is 15 residues long. The germline V gene encodes CDR1 SGDLS and CDR2 YYNGEE. The CDR3 DNA sequence: TGTGCCAGCAGTTCATTAGCGGGAGAGCAAGAGACCCAGTACTTC. Translated, it gives CASSSLAGEQETQYF.

This clonotype was seen ten or more times. The V gene is TRBV7-2, the J gene TRBJ2-5; 10 nucleotides line up with TRBD2. The CDR3 is 14 residues long. In germline, CDR1 is SGHTA, CDR2 FQGNSA. The junction had 4 bases not matched to a gene; V was cut back by 4 bases and J by 5 bases. Here the CDR3 DNA reads TGTGCCAGCAGCTCTCTTAGCGGGAGGGAGACCCAGTACTTC. Translating it yields CASSSLSGRETQYF.

This clonotype was observed a few times. The chain has TRBV29-1 and TRBJ1-1, with D maybe TRBD1 (6 bases). CDR1 is SQVTM and CDR2 is ANQGSEA in the germline V gene. This CDR3 contains 10 residues. The V and J ends lost 6 bases and 6 bases respectively, with 8 bases between them. The CDR3 sequence is CSVRTAEAFF. In DNA form, the CDR3 reads TGCAGCGTACGGACAGCTGAAGCTTTCTTT.

The chain employs TRBV4-1 and TRBJ1-5; D is possibly TRBD1 (5 bases). In germline, CDR1 is MGHRA, CDR2 YSYEKL. The V and J ends lost 1 base and 7 bases respectively, with 11 bases between them. The length of the CDR3 is 14 residues. DNA of the CDR3: TGCGCCAGCAGCCAAGCATGGGACCTCCAGCCCCAGCATTTT. Translation gives CASSQAWDLQPQHF.

This clonotype was seen at least ten times. The V and J genes are TRBV2 and TRBJ1-4; D gene unclear. The CDR3 has 15 residues. The V gene lost 4 bases and the J gene lost 3 bases, with 12 bases spanning the gap. The V gene's germline CDR1 is SNHLY and CDR2 FYNNEI. CDR3 loop: CASSATPQPNEKLFF. CDR3 DNA sequence: TGTGCCAGCAGTGCTACTCCACAGCCTAATGAAAAACTGTTTTTT.

This clonotype was recorded a few times. The V gene is TRBV6-1, the J gene TRBJ2-5; 8 nucleotides line up with TRBD1. The junction had 7 bases not matched to a gene; V was cut back by 6 bases and J by 1 base. This CDR3 is built from 15 residues. Per germline, CDR1 MNHNS and CDR2 SASEGT. In DNA form, the CDR3 reads TGTGCCAGCAGCTTGGACAGGGCCCTCCAAGAGACCCAGTACTTC. Its translation: CASSLDRALQETQYF.

This clonotype was detected many times. The chain uses TRBV12-3 or TRBV12-4 and TRBJ1-5, with 8 nucleotides matching TRBD1. This CDR3 comprises 15 residues. V gave up 0 bases and J gave up 7 bases; unmatched junction bases: 5. CDR3: CASSLASGQGQPQHF. CDR3 nucleotides: TGTGCCAGCAGTTTAGCGTCCGGACAGGGACAGCCCCAGCATTTT.

This clonotype was seen a handful of times. This chain connects TRBV7-2 to TRBJ2-1; D is undetermined. This CDR3 contains 15 residues. Trimming shortened V by 1 base and J by 7 bases, and 14 bases separated the two germline ends. CDR1 and CDR2 (germline): SGHTA, FQGNSA. CDR3 protein: CASSLDGAVRNEQFF. The CDR3 nucleotides are TGTGCCAGCAGCTTAGATGGCGCGGTTCGGAATGAGCAGTTCTTC.

Only a few counts were recorded for this clonotype. Written as DNA, the CDR3 is TGTGCCAGCAGTTACACCGGACAGGGGGCGAATTCACCCCTCCACTTT. Protein product: CASSYTGQGANSPLHF. The rearrangement joins TRBV6-2 or TRBV6-3 to TRBJ1-6; the match to TRBD1 covers 11 bases. The junction had 4 bases not matched to a gene; V was cut back by 2 bases and J by 7 bases. Germline CDR1 reads MNHEY; CDR2 reads SVGEGT. This CDR3 has 16 residues.

This clonotype was detected ten times or more. The CDR3 DNA sequence: TGTGCCAGCAGCCAAGTCAGCCAAGAGACCCAGTACTTC. It encodes CASSQVSQETQYF. The chain joins TRBV9 to TRBJ2-5; D is ambiguous. The V gene's germline CDR1 is SGDLS and CDR2 YYNGEE. The V end was cut by 4 bases, the J end by 1 base, with 8 bases between. The CDR3 covers 13 residues.

There are a few counts of this clonotype. This chain connects TRBV6-5 to TRBJ1-2; D not certain. The CDR3 runs to 14 residues. From germline, CDR1 is MNHEY and CDR2 SVGAGI. Deletions cut 2 bases from V and 8 bases from J, with 15 bases between. The CDR3 sequence is CASSYGGVVRGYTF. In DNA, the CDR3 is TGTGCCAGCAGTTACGGCGGGGTAGTTCGCGGCTACACCTTC.

This clonotype was observed a single time. The chain has TRBV4-1 and TRBJ2-7; 12 bases line up with TRBD2. This CDR3 region has 17 residues. Germline CDR1 is MGHRA and CDR2 is YSYEKL. V trimming: 1 base; J trimming: 1 base; junction bases outside the gene matches: 5. The CDR3 bases are TGCGCCAGCAGCCAAGGGACTAGCGGGATTAGGTCCTACGAGCAGTACTTC. It encodes CASSQGTSGIRSYEQYF.

Many counts were recorded for this clonotype. The chain links TRBV18 to TRBJ1-1, with D perhaps TRBD1 (5 bases). The CDR3 contains 14 residues. Trimming took 6 bases from V and 4 from J, leaving 15 bases between them. Germline CDR1 KGHSH, CDR2 LQKENI. The CDR3 sequence is CASSPQGTGTEAFF. CDR3 DNA: TGTGCCAGCTCTCCTCAGGGTACCGGCACTGAAGCTTTCTTT. Drawing the rest from reference TRBV18 and TRBJ1-1, the complete variable domain is NAGVMQNPRHLVRRRGQEARLRCSPMKGHSHVYWYRQLPEEGLKFMVYLQKENIIDESGMPKERFSAEFPKEGPSILRIQQVVRGDSAAYFCASSPQGTGTEAFFGQGTRLTVV.

The gene calls are TRBV7-8 and TRBJ1-1, with D tentatively TRBD1 (6 bases). Germline V gene lookup returns CDR1 SGHVS and CDR2 FQNEAQ. Deletions cut 5 bases from V and 10 bases from J, with 11 bases between. This CDR3 is 11 amino acids long. DNA for the CDR3: TGTGCCAGCAGCGTACAGGGTGTAGCTTTCTTT. Amino acid sequence: CASSVQGVAFF.

This chain uses TRBV6-2 or TRBV6-3 with TRBJ1-1; tentative D call: TRBD1 (6 bases). With 7 bases removed from V and 0 bases from J, the gap between germline ends came to 15 bases. Germline CDR1 MNHEY, CDR2 SVGEGT. The CDR3 is 15 residues long. DNA for the CDR3: TGTGCCAGCAAGGGGGGGGGGGCCATGAACACTGAAGCTTTCTTT. It yields the protein CASKGGGAMNTEAFF.

This clonotype has more than one count but fewer than ten. V gene TRBV29-1 combines with J gene TRBJ1-2, with D possibly TRBD1 on 5 matching bases. Germline V gene lookup returns CDR1 SQVTM and CDR2 ANQGSEA. Trimming cost V 0 bases and J 3 bases, with 14 bases left between them. The CDR3 consists of 15 residues. The CDR3 region is CSVEDREGLDYGYTF. In DNA, the CDR3 is TGCAGCGTTGAAGATAGGGAGGGGCTGGACTATGGCTACACCTTC.

This clonotype has a count of ten or more. The junction does not match germline at one end; this may be a read error. This chain connects TRBV5-1 to TRBJ2-7; 12 bases fit TRBD2. CDR1 is SGHRS, CDR2 YFSETQ, per germline. The CDR3 is 13 amino acids. CDR3 DNA sequence: TGTGCCAGCCGGACTAGCGGGGTCTACGAGCAGTACTTC. Translating gives CASRTSGVYEQYF.

The chain recombines TRBV7-8 with TRBJ2-7; 8 nucleotides match TRBD1. This CDR3 spans 16 amino acids. In germline, CDR1 is SGHVS, CDR2 FQNEAQ. The ends lost 5 bases at V and 7 bases at J; junction bases unmatched: 16. The DNA of the CDR3 is TGTGCCAGCAGCCCATACGTCGGACAGGGTCGGGGTGAGCAGTACTTC. Protein: CASSPYVGQGRGEQYF.

This clonotype was counted between two and nine times. This chain uses TRBV7-2 with TRBJ1-1, with TRBD1 matching 7 bases. V dropped 6 bases and J dropped 4; count of bases not matched to a gene: 11. CDR1 is SGHTA, CDR2 FQGNSA, per germline. CDR3 size: 15 residues. For the CDR3, the DNA is TGTGCCAGCAGTGATAACAGGGGAGCGGGCACTGAAGCTTTCTTT. This translates into CASSDNRGAGTEAFF. Full variable domain (remainder filled in from reference TRBV7-2 and TRBJ1-1): GAGVSQSPSNKVTEKGKDVELRCDPISGHTALYWYRQSLGQGLEFLIYFQGNSAPDKSGLPSDRFSAERTGGSVSTLTIQRTQQEDSAVYLCASSDNRGAGTEAFFGQGTRLTVV.

The CDR3 nucleotides are TGCGCCAGCAGCTTGGTTGGGACAGACACCGGGGAGCTGTTTTTT. Translated, it gives CASSLVGTDTGELFF. This rearrangement joins TRBV5-1 to TRBJ2-2; 7 nucleotides line up with TRBD1. This CDR3 has 15 amino acids. The V gene's germline CDR1 is SGHRS and CDR2 YFSETQ. J lost 3 bases, V lost 0 bases, and 2 bases had no gene match.

The chain employs TRBV6-5 and TRBJ2-7; 9 bases fit TRBD2. J was trimmed by 5 bases and V by 0 bases; bases with no gene match: 8. The CDR3 is made up of 16 amino acids. The germline V gene encodes CDR1 MNHEY and CDR2 SVGAGI. CDR3 in amino acids: CASSYSPAGGPHEQYF. The DNA of the CDR3 is TGTGCCAGCAGTTACTCCCCTGCGGGAGGGCCCCACGAGCAGTACTTC.

The chain combines TRBV20-1 with TRBJ1-3, with D hard to call. Trimming stripped 6 bases from V and 0 bases from J, with 12 bases between. The CDR3 has 14 amino acids. Per germline, CDR1 DFQATT and CDR2 SNEGSKA (reference sequence). The CDR3 DNA follows: TGCAGTGCGGAAGAAGCGAACTCTGGAAACACCATATATTTT. This codes for CSAEEANSGNTIYF.

This clonotype was found many times. J is TRBJ2-7 and V is TRBV7-9; 11 nucleotides agree with TRBD2. The germline V gene encodes CDR1 SEHNR and CDR2 FQNEAQ (reference sequence). Trimming cost V 4 bases and J 2 bases; bases outside gene matches: 4. The CDR3 totals 15 residues. CDR3 amino acids: CASSSTSGGTYEQYF. The DNA for the CDR3 is TGTGCCAGCAGCTCTACTAGCGGGGGAACCTACGAGCAGTACTTC.

The rearrangement joins TRBV3-1 to TRBJ2-7; 10 bases are a match to TRBD2. The CDR3 is made up of 14 amino acids. The V segment lost 5 bases and the J segment 7 bases; nucleotides outside the gene matches: 8. Germline V gene sequence: CDR1 LGHDT, CDR2 YNNKEL (reference sequence). This CDR3 is CASSFSGRLGEQYF. The CDR3 DNA is TGTGCCAGCAGCTTTAGCGGGAGGTTGGGTGAGCAGTACTTC.